Sequencing of this T cell receptor (beta chain) was carried out in a study of T cells in Graves' hyperthyroidism and ophthalmopathy. TCR beta CDR3 region amplification was performed from RNA transcripts. The TCR CDR3 was amplified in a first-round RT-PCR using the HTBI primer set. TCRdb analysed the multiplex PCR reads with MiXCR anew, one entry per CDR3 protein. The table includes 450,000 to 650,000 distinct CDR3 sequences, 20% to 25% detected once. This clonotype occurred a few times. Its antigen is undetermined. Newly diagnosed hyperthyroidism, duration under 2 months, in patients aged 18 to 65. V lost 0 bases to trimming and J lost 6 bases; unmatched junction nucleotides: 8. The CDR3 runs 15 residues. CDR1 and CDR2 (germline): SGDLS, YYNGEE. Study-wide findings and caveats: Ophthalmopathy onset followed model prediction by a median roughly 6 months.

The specimen sequenced was blood. The clonotype originates from a young man with Graves' hyperthyroidism. The V and J genes are TRBV9 and TRBJ2-7; TRBD1 aligns across 8 bases. The CDR3 sequence is CASSVEGQGAGEQYF. For the CDR3, the DNA is TGTGCCAGCAGCGTAGAGGGGCAGGGGGCGGGCGAGCAGTACTTC.